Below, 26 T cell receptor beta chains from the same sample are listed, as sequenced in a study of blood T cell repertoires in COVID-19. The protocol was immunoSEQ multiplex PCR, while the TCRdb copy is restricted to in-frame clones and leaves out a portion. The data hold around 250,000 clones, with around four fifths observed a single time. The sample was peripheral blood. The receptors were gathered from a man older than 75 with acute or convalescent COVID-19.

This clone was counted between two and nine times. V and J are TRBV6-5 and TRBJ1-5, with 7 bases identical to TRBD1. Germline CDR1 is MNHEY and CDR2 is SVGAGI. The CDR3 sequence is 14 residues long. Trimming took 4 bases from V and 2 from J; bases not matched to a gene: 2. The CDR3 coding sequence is TGTGCCAGCAGTTCTACAGGGGGCAATCAGCCCCAGCATTTT. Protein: CASSSTGGNQPQHF.

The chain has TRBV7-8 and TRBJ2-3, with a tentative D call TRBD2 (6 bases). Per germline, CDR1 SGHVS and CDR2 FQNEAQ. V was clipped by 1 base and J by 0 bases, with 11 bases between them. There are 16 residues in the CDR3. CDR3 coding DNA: TGTGCCAGCAGCTTAGTGGGGGGAACTAGCACAGATACGCAGTATTTT. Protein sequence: CASSLVGGTSTDTQYF.

The DNA of the CDR3 is TGTGCCAGCAGCGACAGGTACGAGGGTGGCTACACCTTC. As protein: CASSDRYEGGYTF. The chain employs TRBV5-6 and TRBJ1-2; D perhaps matches TRBD1 (6 bases). Between the trimmed V and J ends, which lost 4 bases and 7 bases, there was a span of 14 bases. Germline-derived CDR1 and CDR2 are SGHDT and YYEEEE. The CDR3 is made up of 13 amino acids.

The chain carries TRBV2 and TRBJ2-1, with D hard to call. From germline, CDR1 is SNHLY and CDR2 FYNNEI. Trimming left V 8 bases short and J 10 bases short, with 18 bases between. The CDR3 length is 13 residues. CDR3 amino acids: CASRPAGSDEQFF. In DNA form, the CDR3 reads TGTGCCAGCCGTCCAGCAGGATCCGACGAGCAGTTCTTC.

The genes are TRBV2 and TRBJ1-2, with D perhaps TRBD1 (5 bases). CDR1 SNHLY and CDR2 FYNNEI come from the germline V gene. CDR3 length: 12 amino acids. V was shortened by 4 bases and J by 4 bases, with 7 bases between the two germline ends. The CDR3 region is CASSVDIYGYTF. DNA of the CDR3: TGTGCCAGCAGTGTGGACATCTATGGCTACACCTTC.

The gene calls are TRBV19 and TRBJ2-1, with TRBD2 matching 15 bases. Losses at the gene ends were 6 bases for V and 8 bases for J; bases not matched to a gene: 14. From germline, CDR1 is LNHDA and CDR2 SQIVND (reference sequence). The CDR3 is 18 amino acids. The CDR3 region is CASRPGTSGRMKGHEQFF. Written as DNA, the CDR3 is TGTGCCAGTAGACCTGGGACTAGCGGGAGGATGAAGGGGCATGAGCAGTTCTTC.

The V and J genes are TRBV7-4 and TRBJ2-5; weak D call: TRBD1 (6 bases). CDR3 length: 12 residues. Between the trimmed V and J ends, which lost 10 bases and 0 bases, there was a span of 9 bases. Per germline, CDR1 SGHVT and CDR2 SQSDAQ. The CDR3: CANGTNQETQYF. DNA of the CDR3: TGTGCCAACGGGACAAACCAAGAGACCCAGTACTTC.

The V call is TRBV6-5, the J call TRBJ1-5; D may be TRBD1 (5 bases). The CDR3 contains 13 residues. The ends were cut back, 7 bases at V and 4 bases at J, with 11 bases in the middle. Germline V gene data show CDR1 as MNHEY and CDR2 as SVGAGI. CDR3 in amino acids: CASNPGRNQPQHF. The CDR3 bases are TGTGCCAGCAACCCAGGGCGAAATCAGCCCCAGCATTTT.

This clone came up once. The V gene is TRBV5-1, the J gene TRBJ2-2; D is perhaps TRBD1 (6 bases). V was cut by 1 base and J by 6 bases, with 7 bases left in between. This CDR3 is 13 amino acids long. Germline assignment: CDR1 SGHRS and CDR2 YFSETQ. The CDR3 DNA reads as TGCGCCAGCAGCTTGTCAGGGGCCGGGGAGCTGTTTTTT. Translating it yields CASSLSGAGELFF.

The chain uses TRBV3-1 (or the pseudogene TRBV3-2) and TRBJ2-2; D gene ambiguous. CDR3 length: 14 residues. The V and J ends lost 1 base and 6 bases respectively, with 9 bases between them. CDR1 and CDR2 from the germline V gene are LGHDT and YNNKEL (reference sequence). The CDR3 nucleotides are TGTGCCAGCAGCCAAGGACTCACCGCCGGGGAGCTGTTTTTT. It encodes CASSQGLTAGELFF.

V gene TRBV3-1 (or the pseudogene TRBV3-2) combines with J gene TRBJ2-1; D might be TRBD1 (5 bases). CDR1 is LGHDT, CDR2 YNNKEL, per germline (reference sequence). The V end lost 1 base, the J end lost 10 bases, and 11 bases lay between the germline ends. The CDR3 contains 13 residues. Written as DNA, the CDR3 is TGTGCCAGCAGCCAAGCAGGGCCCGGGGAGCAGTTCTTC. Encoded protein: CASSQAGPGEQFF.

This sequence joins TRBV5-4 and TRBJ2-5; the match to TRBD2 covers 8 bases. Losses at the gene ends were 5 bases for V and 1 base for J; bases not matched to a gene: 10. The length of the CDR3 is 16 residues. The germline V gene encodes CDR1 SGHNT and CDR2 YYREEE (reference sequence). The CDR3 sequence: CASSRGGTGIQETQYF. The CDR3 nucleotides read TGTGCCAGCAGTCGCGGGGGGACCGGCATCCAAGAGACCCAGTACTTC.

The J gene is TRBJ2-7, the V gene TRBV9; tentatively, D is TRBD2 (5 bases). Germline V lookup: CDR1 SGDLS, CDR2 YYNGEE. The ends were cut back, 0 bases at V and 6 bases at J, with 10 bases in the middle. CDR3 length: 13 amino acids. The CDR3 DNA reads TGTGCCAGCAGCGTAGCTGCGGGTGTCGAGCAGTACTTC. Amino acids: CASSVAAGVEQYF.

In DNA, the CDR3 is TGTGCCAGCTCCTCCCGGGGTGGACTCGCGAACACCGGGGAGCTGTTTTTT. As protein: CASSSRGGLANTGELFF. J is TRBJ2-2 and V is TRBV18, with D possibly TRBD2 on 5 matching bases. V lost 6 bases to trimming and J lost 0 bases, with 17 bases between them. The CDR3 length is 17 residues. Germline lookup yields CDR1 KGHSH and CDR2 LQKENI.

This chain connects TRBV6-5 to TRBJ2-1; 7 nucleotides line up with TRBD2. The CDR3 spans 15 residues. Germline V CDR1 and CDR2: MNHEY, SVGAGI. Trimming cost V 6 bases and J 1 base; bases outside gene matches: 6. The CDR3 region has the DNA TGTGCCAGCAGGGGGGGGGTGGAATCCTACAATGAGCAGTTCTTC. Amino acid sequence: CASRGGVESYNEQFF.

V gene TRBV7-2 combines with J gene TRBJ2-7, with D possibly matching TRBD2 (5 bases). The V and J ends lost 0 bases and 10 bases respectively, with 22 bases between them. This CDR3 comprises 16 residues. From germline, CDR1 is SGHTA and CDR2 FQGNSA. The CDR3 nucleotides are TGTGCCAGCAGCTTAGCGGTGAGGGCCATACAAACGGGACAGTACTTC. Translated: CASSLAVRAIQTGQYF.

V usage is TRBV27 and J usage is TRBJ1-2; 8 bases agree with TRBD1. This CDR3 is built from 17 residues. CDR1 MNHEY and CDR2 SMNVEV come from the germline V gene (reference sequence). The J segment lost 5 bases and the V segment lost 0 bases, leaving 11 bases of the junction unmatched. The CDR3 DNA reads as TGTGCCAGCAGTTTATCGGAGGCAGGGGGCGCGCGGTATGGCTACACCTTC. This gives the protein CASSLSEAGGARYGYTF.

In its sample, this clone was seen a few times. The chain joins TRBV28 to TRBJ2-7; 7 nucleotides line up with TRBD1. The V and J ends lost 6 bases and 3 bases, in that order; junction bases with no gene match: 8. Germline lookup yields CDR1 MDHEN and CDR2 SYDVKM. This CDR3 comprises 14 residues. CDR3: CASRRDSGVYEQYF. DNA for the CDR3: TGTGCCAGCAGGAGGGACAGTGGCGTCTACGAGCAGTACTTC. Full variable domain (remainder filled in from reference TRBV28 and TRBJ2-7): DVKVTQSSRYLVKRTGEKVFLECVQDMDHENMFWYRQDPGLGLRLIYFSYDVKMKEKGDIPEGYSVSREKKERFSLILESASTNQTSMYLCASRRDSGVYEQYFGPGTRLTVT.

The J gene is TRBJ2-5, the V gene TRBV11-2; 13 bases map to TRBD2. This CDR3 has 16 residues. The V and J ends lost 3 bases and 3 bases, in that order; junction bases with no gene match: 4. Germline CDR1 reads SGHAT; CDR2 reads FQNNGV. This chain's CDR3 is CASSLGLAGPEETQYF. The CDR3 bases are TGTGCCAGCAGCTTGGGACTAGCGGGGCCGGAAGAGACCCAGTACTTC.

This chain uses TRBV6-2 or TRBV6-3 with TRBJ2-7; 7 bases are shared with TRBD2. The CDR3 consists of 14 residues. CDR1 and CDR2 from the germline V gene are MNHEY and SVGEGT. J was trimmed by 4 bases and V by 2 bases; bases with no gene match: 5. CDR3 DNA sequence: TGTGCCAGCAGTTACGCACTAGCGAGTTACGAGCAGTACTTC. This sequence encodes CASSYALASYEQYF.

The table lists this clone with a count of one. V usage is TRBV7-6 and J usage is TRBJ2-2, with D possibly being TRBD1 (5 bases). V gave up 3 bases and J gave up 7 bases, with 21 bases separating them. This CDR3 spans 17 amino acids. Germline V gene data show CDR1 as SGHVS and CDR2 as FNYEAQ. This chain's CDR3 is CASSFNRVVSRDGELFF. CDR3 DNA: TGTGCCAGCAGCTTTAATCGCGTGGTCAGCAGGGACGGGGAGCTGTTTTTT. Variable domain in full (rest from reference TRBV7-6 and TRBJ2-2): GAGVSQSPRYKVTKRGQDVALRCDPISGHVSLYWYRQALGQGPEFLTYFNYEAQQDKSGLPNDRFSAERPEGSISTLTIQRTEQRDSAMYRCASSFNRVVSRDGELFFGEGSRLTVL.

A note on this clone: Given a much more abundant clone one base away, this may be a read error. CDR3 sequence: CASRTSTGANYGYTF. In DNA, the CDR3 is TGTGCCAGCAGAACCTCGACCGGGGCTAACTATGGCTACACCTTC. V is TRBV5-5 and J is TRBJ1-2; D call uncertain. Germline values: CDR1 SGHKS, CDR2 YYEKEE (reference sequence). Trimming removed 5 bases from V and 0 bases from J, with 14 bases in between. This CDR3 has 15 residues.

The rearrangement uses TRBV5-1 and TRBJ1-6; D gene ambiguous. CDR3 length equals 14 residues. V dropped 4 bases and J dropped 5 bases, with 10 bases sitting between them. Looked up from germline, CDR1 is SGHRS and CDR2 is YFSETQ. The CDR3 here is CASSATGDNSPLHF. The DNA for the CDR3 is TGCGCCAGCAGCGCAACCGGGGATAATTCACCCCTCCACTTT.

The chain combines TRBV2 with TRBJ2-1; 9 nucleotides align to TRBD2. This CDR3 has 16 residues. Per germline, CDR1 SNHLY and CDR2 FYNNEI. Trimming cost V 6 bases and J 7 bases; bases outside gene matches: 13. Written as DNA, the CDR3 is TGTGCCAGCAGGGGACCCCTTAGCGGGAGTGGGAATGAGCAGTTCTTC. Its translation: CASRGPLSGSGNEQFF.

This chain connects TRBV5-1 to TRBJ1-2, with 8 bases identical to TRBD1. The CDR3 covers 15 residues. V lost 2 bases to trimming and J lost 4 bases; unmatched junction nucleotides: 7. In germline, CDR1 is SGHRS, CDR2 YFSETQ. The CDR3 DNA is TGCGCCAGCAGCTTCGGGACCGGACAGGGCTATGGCTACACCTTC. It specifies CASSFGTGQGYGYTF.

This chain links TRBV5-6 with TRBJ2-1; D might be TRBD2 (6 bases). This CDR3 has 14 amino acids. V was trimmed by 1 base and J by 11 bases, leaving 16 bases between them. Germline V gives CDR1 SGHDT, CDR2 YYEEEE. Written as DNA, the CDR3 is TGTGCCAGCAGCTTGCAGGGCACTAGCAAGAAGCAGTTCTTC. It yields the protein CASSLQGTSKKQFF. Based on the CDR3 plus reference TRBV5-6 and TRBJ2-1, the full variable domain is DAGVTQSPTHLIKTRGQQVTLRCSPKSGHDTVSWYQQALGQGPQFIFQYYEEEERQRGNFPDRFSGHQFPNYSSELNVNALLLGDSALYLCASSLQGTSKKQFFGPGTRLTVL.